These T cell receptor beta chains were read from a single sample in a study of blood T cell repertoires in COVID-19. Sequencing was performed with immunoSEQ multiplex PCR; in TCRdb, only in-frame clones are kept and a portion is missing. The sample lists hundreds of thousands of clones, 90% seen once, with 2.6% in the top ten. Sequencing used PBMCs or T cells enriched from blood (not recorded which). Source of these receptors: a man aged 55 to 70 who had recovered from COVID-19. The CDR3 runs from the conserved cysteine through the conserved F or W.

v_call	j_call	cdr3_aa
TRBV5-1	TRBJ2-2	CASSLTGTPSGELFF
TRBV5-1	TRBJ2-5	CASGGTGGPEETQYF
TRBV23-1	TRBJ1-5	CASSHMGQGSNQPQHF
TRBV3-1/TRBV3-2	TRBJ2-3	CASGLAGGVDTQYF
TRBV6-5	TRBJ1-6	CASSYKRSSYNSPLHF
TRBV12-5	TRBJ1-5	CASVGAQGASAQPQHF
TRBV7-9	TRBJ2-3	CASSLGLASGAPDTQYF
TRBV27	TRBJ2-7	CASSSGRGYEQYF
TRBV16	TRBJ1-4	CASSQQGGEKLFF
TRBV15	TRBJ1-1	CATSRERTDEAFF
TRBV19	TRBJ1-2	CASSIRRDGTNYGYTF
TRBV2	TRBJ1-4	CASTRDEEKLFF
TRBV7-6	TRBJ2-1	CASSPGTVNNEQFF
TRBV19	TRBJ1-3	CASSTVRGISGNTIYF
TRBV7-9	TRBJ1-1	CASSHKLGADNTEAFF
TRBV18	TRBJ1-6	CASSPRDSNSYNSPLHF
TRBV28	TRBJ1-1	CASSLYPPGQQNTEAFF
TRBV5-1	TRBJ2-5	CASSLVPDRPETQYF
TRBV19	TRBJ1-6	CASSVRTASPLHF
TRBV11-1	TRBJ2-1	CASSTGDRVYNEQFF
TRBV5-1	TRBJ2-7	CASSLSGGTYEQYF
TRBV7-9	TRBJ1-1	CASSLGQWGGEAFF
TRBV18	TRBJ1-5	CASSLTGDPTQPQHF
TRBV30	TRBJ1-6	CAWSEQGQGSPLHF
TRBV27	TRBJ2-3	CASSLAGGVDTQYF
TRBV2	TRBJ1-2	CASSEALGQGDHYGYTF
TRBV5-1	TRBJ1-1	CASSLQGREGAFF
TRBV3-1/TRBV3-2	TRBJ2-4	CASSQGQAVAKNIQYF
TRBV5-5	TRBJ2-1	CASSPTPSGLNNEQFF
TRBV5-5	TRBJ2-1	CASSLGVRSYNEQFF
TRBV3-1/TRBV3-2	TRBJ2-1	CASSWTPAGVNEQFF
TRBV4-1	TRBJ1-4	CASSQSTGSNEKLFF
TRBV9	TRBJ2-7	CASSPRDSRALYF
TRBV12-3/TRBV12-4	TRBJ1-4	CASGQAEKLFF
TRBV19	TRBJ1-1	CASRLDRRNTEAFF
TRBV30	TRBJ1-6	CASHAGGNRSPLHF
TRBV7-2	TRBJ1-2	CASSLVRGGVDGYTF
TRBV19	TRBJ1-5	CASSTRRGDNYSNQPQHF
TRBV7-9	TRBJ1-5	CASSPPGHSNQPQHF
TRBV29-1	TRBJ1-1	CSVEAFGQDEAFF
TRBV6-5	TRBJ2-2	CASRPRATYTGELFF
TRBV30	TRBJ2-7	CAWSIGSGYEQYF
TRBV9	TRBJ2-1	CATSGGIAGLNEQFF
TRBV14	TRBJ2-5	CASSQDSRRGSETQYF
TRBV3-1/TRBV3-2	TRBJ1-2	CASSPSQNYGYTF
TRBV30	TRBJ1-6	CAWKTDRTYNSPLHF